Listed below are T cell receptor beta chains from one sample, sequenced in a study of blood T cell repertoires in COVID-19. Method: immunoSEQ multiplex PCR; TCRdb's copy keeps in-frame clones and lacks some. The table records about 270,000 clones, around 80% of them present only once. Sequencing used peripheral blood. The receptor source for this set is an elderly man with acute or convalescent COVID-19. Both conserved end residues are part of each CDR3. The order of the fields is V gene, J gene, D gene, clone size, CDR3 protein, CDR3 DNA. The D gene is left open where the match is weak. Rows may omit the clone size; those that give it use once, few, many or a size class.

>TRBV6-5|TRBJ2-7|-|-
CASRGEGASYEQYF
TGTGCCAGCAGGGGAGAGGGCGCTTCCTACGAGCAGTACTTC
>TRBV30|TRBJ1-4|-|-
CAWSVQSGVGEKLFF
TGTGCCTGGAGTGTGCAGTCGGGGGTTGGTGAAAAACTGTTTTTT
>TRBV18|TRBJ1-3|-|-
CASSPAESSGNTIYF
TGTGCCAGCTCACCGGCAGAAAGCTCTGGAAACACCATATATTTT
>TRBV5-4|TRBJ1-1|-|-
CASSLSVVGQNTEAFF
TGTGCCAGCAGCTTATCGGTGGTAGGACAGAACACTGAAGCTTTCTTT
>TRBV3-1/TRBV3-2|TRBJ1-5|-|-
CASSPARVGQPQHF
TGTGCCAGCAGCCCAGCGAGGGTGGGTCAGCCCCAGCATTTT
>TRBV18|TRBJ2-5|-|-
CASSPNFQETQYF
TGTGCCAGCTCACCGAACTTTCAAGAGACCCAGTACTTC
>TRBV7-2|TRBJ1-2|TRBD1|-
CASSWGTGGSGYTF
TGTGCCAGCAGCTGGGGGACAGGGGGCTCTGGCTACACCTTC
>TRBV28|TRBJ1-5|-|few
CASSLQVGPQHF
TGTGCCAGCAGTTTACAGGTGGGGCCCCAGCATTTT
>TRBV7-8|TRBJ1-1|-|-
CASSLAGGNTEAFF
TGTGCCAGCAGCTTAGCAGGGGGAAACACTGAAGCTTTCTTT
>TRBV9|TRBJ1-1|TRBD1|-
CASSSDRGKNTEAFF
TGTGCCAGCAGCTCGGACAGGGGGAAGAACACTGAAGCTTTCTTT
>TRBV28|TRBJ1-2|-|-
CASSPLGGRRTYGYTF
TGTGCCAGCAGTCCTCTCGGGGGGAGACGGACATATGGCTACACCTTC
>TRBV7-8|TRBJ1-4|-|-
CASSLYPSQLNEKLFF
TGTGCCAGCAGCTTATACCCCTCCCAGTTAAATGAAAAACTGTTTTTT
>TRBV24-1|TRBJ2-1|TRBD2|-
CATSETGTSIPDEQFF
TGTGCCACCAGTGAGACCGGGACTAGCATCCCGGATGAGCAGTTCTTC
>TRBV21-1|TRBJ1-5|-|once
CASSKGEAVECRPQHF
TGTGCCAGCAGCAAAGGTGAGGCAGTCGAGTGTCGGCCCCAGCATTTT
>TRBV11-3|TRBJ2-5|TRBD2|once
CASSLGLAGGGETQYF
TGTGCCAGCAGCCTCGGACTAGCGGGAGGCGGGGAGACCCAGTACTTC
>TRBV27|TRBJ1-6|-|once
CASSFQRQASPISPLHF
TGTGCCAGCAGTTTCCAACGTCAGGCCTCGCCTATTTCACCCCTCCACTTT
>TRBV24-1|TRBJ2-7|-|-
CATSDSMDSAYEQYF
TGTGCCACCAGTGATTCCATGGACAGTGCCTACGAGCAGTACTTC
>TRBV3-1/TRBV3-2|TRBJ1-2|TRBD1|-
CASSQTGGSRYGYTF
TGTGCCAGCAGCCAGACAGGGGGCTCTCGATATGGCTACACCTTC
>TRBV5-1|TRBJ2-3|-|-
CASSSGSHSTDTQYF
TGCGCCAGCAGCTCGGGATCTCATTCCACAGATACGCAGTATTTT
>TRBV3-1/TRBV3-2|TRBJ1-2|TRBD1|-
CASSQGQGEGYTF
TGTGCCAGCAGCCAGGGACAGGGAGAAGGCTACACCTTC
>TRBV7-9|TRBJ2-5|TRBD2|-
CASSWGLAGRGTQTQYF
TGTGCCAGCAGCTGGGGACTAGCAGGACGGGGAACACAGACCCAGTACTTC
>TRBV5-5|TRBJ2-4|TRBD2|-
CASSLGLAGFNIQYF
TGTGCCAGCAGCTTGGGACTAGCGGGGTTCAACATTCAGTACTTC
>TRBV7-9|TRBJ2-7|TRBD1|-
CASSLRQGVYEQYF
TGTGCCAGCAGCTTAAGACAGGGGGTCTACGAGCAGTACTTC
>TRBV6-5|TRBJ1-2|-|-
CASAGRRGDYGYTF
TGTGCCAGTGCCGGTCGGCGGGGAGACTATGGCTACACCTTC
>TRBV9|TRBJ2-2|-|-
CASSQRGIGTGELFF
TGTGCCAGCAGCCAGAGAGGGATTGGCACCGGGGAGCTGTTTTTT
>TRBV9|TRBJ2-7|TRBD1|-
CASSIQPGQGAGEQYF
TGTGCCAGCAGCATCCAACCGGGACAGGGTGCTGGAGAGCAGTACTTC
>TRBV5-1|TRBJ1-6|-|-
CASSSGDLHSPLHF
TGCGCCAGCAGCTCGGGGGACCTCCATTCACCCCTCCACTTT